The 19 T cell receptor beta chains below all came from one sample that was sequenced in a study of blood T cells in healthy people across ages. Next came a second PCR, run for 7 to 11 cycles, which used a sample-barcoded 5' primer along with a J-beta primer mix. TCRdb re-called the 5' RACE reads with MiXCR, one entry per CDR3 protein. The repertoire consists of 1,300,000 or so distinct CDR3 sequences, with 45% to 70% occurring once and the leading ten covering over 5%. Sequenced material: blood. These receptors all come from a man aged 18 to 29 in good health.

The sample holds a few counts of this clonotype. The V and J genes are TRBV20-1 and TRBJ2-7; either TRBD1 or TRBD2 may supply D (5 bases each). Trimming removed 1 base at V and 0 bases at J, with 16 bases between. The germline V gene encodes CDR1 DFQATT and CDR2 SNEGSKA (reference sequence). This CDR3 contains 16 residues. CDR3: CSARALAGASSYEQYF. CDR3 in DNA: TGCAGTGCTAGAGCCCTTGCCGGGGCATCCTCCTACGAGCAGTACTTC.

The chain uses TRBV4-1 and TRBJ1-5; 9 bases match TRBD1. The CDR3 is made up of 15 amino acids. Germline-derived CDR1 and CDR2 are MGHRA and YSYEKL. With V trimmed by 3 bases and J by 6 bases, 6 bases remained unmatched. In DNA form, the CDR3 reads TGCGCCAGCAGCCAGGTACAGGGGGCAGGTCAGCCCCAGCATTTT. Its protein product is CASSQVQGAGQPQHF.

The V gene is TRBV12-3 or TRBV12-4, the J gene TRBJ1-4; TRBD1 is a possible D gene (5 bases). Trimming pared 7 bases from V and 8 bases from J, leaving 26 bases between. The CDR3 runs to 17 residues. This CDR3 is CASTLTNIRDPEEKLFF. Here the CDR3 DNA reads TGTGCCAGCACTCTCACAAATATCAGGGATCCGGAGGAAAAACTGTTTTTT.

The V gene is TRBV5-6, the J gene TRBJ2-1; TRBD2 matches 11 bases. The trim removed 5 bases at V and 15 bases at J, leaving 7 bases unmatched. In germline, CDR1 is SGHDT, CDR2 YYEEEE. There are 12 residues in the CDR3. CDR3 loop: CASSPSGRIMFF. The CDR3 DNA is TGTGCCAGCAGTCCTAGCGGGAGGATTATGTTCTTC.

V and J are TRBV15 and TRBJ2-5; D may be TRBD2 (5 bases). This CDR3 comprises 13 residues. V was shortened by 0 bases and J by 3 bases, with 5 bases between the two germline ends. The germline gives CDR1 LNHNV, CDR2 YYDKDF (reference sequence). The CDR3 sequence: CATSREEEETQYF. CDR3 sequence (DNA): TGTGCCACCAGCAGAGAGGAGGAAGAGACCCAGTACTTC.

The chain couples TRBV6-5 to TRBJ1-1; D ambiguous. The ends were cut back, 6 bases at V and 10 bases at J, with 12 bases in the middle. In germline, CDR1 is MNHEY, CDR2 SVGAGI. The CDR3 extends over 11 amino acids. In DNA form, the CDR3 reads TGTGCCAGCAGCTCCGGACCTAGAGCTTTCTTT. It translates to CASSSGPRAFF.

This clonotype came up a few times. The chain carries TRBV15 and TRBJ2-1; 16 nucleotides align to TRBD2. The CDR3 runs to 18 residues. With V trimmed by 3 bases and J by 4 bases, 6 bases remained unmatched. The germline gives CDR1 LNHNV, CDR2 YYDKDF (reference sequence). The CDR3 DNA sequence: TGTGCCACCAGCAGTTGGGGACTAGCGGGAGGGTTATACAATGAGCAGTTCTTC. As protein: CATSSWGLAGGLYNEQFF.

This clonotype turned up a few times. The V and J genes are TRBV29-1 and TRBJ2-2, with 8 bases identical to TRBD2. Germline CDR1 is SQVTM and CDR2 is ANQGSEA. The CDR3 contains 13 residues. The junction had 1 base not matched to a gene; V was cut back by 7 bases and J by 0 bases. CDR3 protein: CSGSGANTGELFF. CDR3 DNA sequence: TGCAGCGGTAGCGGGGCGAACACCGGGGAGCTGTTTTTT.

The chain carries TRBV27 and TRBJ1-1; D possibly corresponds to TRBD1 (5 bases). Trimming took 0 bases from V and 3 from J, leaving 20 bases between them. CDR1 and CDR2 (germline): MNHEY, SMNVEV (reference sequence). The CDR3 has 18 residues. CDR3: CASSLSWIGYLTDTEAFF. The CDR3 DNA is TGTGCCAGCAGTTTATCCTGGATTGGTTATTTGACAGACACTGAAGCTTTCTTT.

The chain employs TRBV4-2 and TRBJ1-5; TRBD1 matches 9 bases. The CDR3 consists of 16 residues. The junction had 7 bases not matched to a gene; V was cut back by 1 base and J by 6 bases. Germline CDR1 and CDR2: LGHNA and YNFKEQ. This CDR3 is CASSQAPGQGAQPQHF. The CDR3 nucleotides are TGTGCCAGCAGCCAAGCCCCGGGACAGGGTGCTCAGCCCCAGCATTTT.

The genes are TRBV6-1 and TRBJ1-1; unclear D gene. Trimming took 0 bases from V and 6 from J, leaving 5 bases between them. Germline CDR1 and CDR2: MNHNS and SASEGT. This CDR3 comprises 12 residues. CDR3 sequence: CASSEAGPEAFF. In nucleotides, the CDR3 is TGTGCCAGCAGTGAAGCAGGGCCTGAAGCTTTCTTT.

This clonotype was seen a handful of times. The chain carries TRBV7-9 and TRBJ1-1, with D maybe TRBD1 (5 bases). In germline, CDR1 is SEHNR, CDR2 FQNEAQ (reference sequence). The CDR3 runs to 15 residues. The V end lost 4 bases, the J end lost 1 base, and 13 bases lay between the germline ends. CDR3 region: CASSSTRDSNTEAFF. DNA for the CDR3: TGTGCCAGCAGCTCTACCAGGGACTCGAACACTGAAGCTTTCTTT.

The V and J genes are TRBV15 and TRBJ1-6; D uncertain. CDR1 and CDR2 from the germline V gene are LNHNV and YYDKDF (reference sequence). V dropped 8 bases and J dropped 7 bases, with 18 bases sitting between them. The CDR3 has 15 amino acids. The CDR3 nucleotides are TGTGCCACCCATCCCGCCCCGGGCTCCAATTCACCCCTCCACTTT. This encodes CATHPAPGSNSPLHF.

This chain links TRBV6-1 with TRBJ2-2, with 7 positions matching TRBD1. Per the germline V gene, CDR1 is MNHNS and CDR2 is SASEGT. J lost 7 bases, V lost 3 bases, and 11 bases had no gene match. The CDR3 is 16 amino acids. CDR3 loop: CASSDGRRGRYGELFF. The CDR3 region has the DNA TGTGCCAGCAGTGACGGTCGAAGGGGGCGATACGGGGAGCTGTTTTTT.

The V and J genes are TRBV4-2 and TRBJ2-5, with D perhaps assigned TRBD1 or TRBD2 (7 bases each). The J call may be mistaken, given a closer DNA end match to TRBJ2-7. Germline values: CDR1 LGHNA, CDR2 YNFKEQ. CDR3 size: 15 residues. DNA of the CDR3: TGTGCCAGCAGCCAAGGAGCGGGACAGACCTACGAGCAGTACTTC. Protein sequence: CASSQGAGQTYEQYF.

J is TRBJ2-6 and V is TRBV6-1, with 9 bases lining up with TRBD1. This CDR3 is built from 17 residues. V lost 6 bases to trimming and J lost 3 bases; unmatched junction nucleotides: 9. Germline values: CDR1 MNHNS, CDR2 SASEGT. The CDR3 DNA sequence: TGTGCCAGCAGCCCGGCCGGACAGGGGAATGGGGCCAACGTCCTGACTTTC. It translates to CASSPAGQGNGANVLTF.

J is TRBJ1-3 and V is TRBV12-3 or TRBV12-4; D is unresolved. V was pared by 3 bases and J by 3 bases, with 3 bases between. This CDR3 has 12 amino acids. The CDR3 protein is CASSFFGNTIYF. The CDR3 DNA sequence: TGTGCCAGCAGTTTTTTTGGAAACACCATATATTTT.

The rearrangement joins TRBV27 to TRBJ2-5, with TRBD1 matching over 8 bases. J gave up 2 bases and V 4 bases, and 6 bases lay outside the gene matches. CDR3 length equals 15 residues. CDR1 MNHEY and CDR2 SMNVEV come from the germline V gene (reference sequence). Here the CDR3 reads CASSSLQGGQETQYF. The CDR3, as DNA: TGTGCCAGCAGTTCGTTACAGGGGGGACAAGAGACCCAGTACTTC.

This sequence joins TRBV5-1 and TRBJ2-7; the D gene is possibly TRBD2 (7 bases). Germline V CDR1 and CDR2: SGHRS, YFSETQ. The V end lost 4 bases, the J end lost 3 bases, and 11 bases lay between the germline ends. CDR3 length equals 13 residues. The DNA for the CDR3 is TGCGCCAGCAGCGACGGGGGGCTCTACGAGCAGTACTTC. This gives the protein CASSDGGLYEQYF.